This paragraph reports one TCR beta chain. Trimming left V 6 bases short and J 8 bases short, with 10 bases between. The CDR3 extends over 10 amino acids. Germline V gene lookup returns CDR1 DFQATT and CDR2 SNEGSKA (reference sequence). Authors' analysis steps: Cell counts per sample came from amplifying reference gene primers. Generated by immunoSEQ multiplex PCR, the TCRdb table keeps only in-frame clones and is missing some. That table is the source of V, J and clone size, and D and trimming were worked out from the DNA. Of about 110,000 clones listed, roughly 85% are singletons. This sample is part of a study of blood T cell repertoires in COVID-19. Overall study context: COVID-19 samples, acute and convalescent, were from the United States, Italy and Spain. In each case, the material was cDNA or gDNA derived from T cells, B-cell-depleted T cells, or PBMCs.

The specimen was peripheral blood. This clonotype originated in a human donor in a cohort sampled during active COVID-19. V and J are TRBV20-1 and TRBJ1-2; D is unclear. The CDR3 here is CSAVTRGYTF. The DNA of the CDR3 is TGCAGTGCCGTGACGCGGGGCTACACCTTC.